Following are 26 T cell receptor beta chains from one sample sequenced in a study of control samples from healthy donors and cancer patients (dated by TCRdb to the early 2020s). The library was produced with the immunoSEQ multiplex PCR assay. TCRdb obtained this table from immuneACCESS and retained in-frame rearrangements with V and J assigned. These tables miss some clones; where compared with another copy, unresolved V genes account for less than half of the shortfall, and the remainder is unexplained. Counted in this sample were about 130,000 clones; around nine tenths of them appeared once. The top ten clonotypes cover about 2.7% of the sample. Material: blood. Every receptor here comes from a man aged 40-49 years in good health.

This chain connects TRBV30 to TRBJ1-2, with 7 bases aligning to TRBD1. With 5 bases clipped from V and 6 bases from J, the junction kept 6 bases outside the gene matches. The CDR3 contains 12 residues. CDR1 and CDR2 (germline): GTSNPN, SVGIG (reference sequence). CDR3 loop: CAWGGQWDGYTF. As DNA, the CDR3 is TGTGCCTGGGGGGGACAGTGGGATGGCTACACCTTC.

The chain employs TRBV19 and TRBJ2-7, with unresolved D. The CDR3 is made up of 13 amino acids. Trimming pared 6 bases from V and 5 bases from J, leaving 14 bases between. Germline CDR1 and CDR2: LNHDA and SQIVND (reference sequence). Here the CDR3 reads CASSSREGNEQYF. CDR3 sequence (DNA): TGTGCCAGTAGCTCCCGTGAAGGGAACGAGCAGTACTTC.

As to this clone: Other DNA sequences within the sample encode an identical CDR3. V gene TRBV5-1 combines with J gene TRBJ1-1; D might be TRBD1 (5 bases). Trimming removed 1 base at V and 1 base at J, with 5 bases between. Germline CDR1 reads SGHRS; CDR2 reads YFSETQ. This CDR3 is built from 13 residues. The chain's CDR3 is CASSLQGNTEAFF. As DNA, the CDR3 is TGCGCCAGCAGCTTGCAGGGGAACACTGAAGCTTTCTTT.

The chain has TRBV9 and TRBJ2-5; D is possibly TRBD1 (5 bases). V was trimmed by 0 bases and J by 0 bases, leaving 12 bases between them. CDR1 is SGDLS and CDR2 is YYNGEE in the germline V gene. This CDR3 spans 16 amino acids. The CDR3 sequence is CASSVAWGRNQETQYF. In DNA form, the CDR3 reads TGTGCCAGCAGCGTAGCTTGGGGCCGAAACCAAGAGACCCAGTACTTC.

This chain connects TRBV18 to TRBJ1-4; D ambiguous. CDR3 length: 14 residues. Trimming took 0 bases from V and 8 from J, leaving 10 bases between them. CDR1 is KGHSH, CDR2 LQKENI, per germline. In nucleotides, the CDR3 is TGTGCCAGCTCACCACCGGGAGATGCCGAAAAACTGTTTTTT. Protein product: CASSPPGDAEKLFF.

The chain employs TRBV3-1 (or the pseudogene TRBV3-2) and TRBJ2-3; D ambiguous. V gave up 5 bases and J gave up 0 bases, with 9 bases separating them. Germline CDR1 reads LGHDT; CDR2 reads YNNKEL (reference sequence). This CDR3 spans 14 amino acids. As DNA, the CDR3 is TGTGCCAGCAGCGAGACCCCCAGCACAGATACGCAGTATTTT. Amino acid sequence: CASSETPSTDTQYF.

V and J are TRBV9 and TRBJ1-2; tentative D call: TRBD1 (5 bases). This CDR3 spans 15 amino acids. Trimming pared 0 bases from V and 8 bases from J, leaving 17 bases between. Germline V lookup: CDR1 SGDLS, CDR2 YYNGEE. The CDR3 spells CASSVDPGTAVGYTF. The CDR3 DNA follows: TGTGCCAGCAGCGTAGACCCCGGGACCGCGGTCGGCTACACCTTC.

This clone was seen only once. The gene calls are TRBV5-4 and TRBJ2-7; D not certain. Germline CDR1 SGHNT, CDR2 YYREEE (reference sequence). The CDR3 is 13 residues long. V was pared by 7 bases and J by 1 base, with 12 bases between. The CDR3 DNA sequence: TGTGCCAGCTCAGAAAGATCTTCCTACGAGCAGTACTTC. It encodes CASSERSSYEQYF.

The gene calls are TRBV7-9 and TRBJ1-6; D is ambiguous. Trimming took 2 bases from V and 8 from J, leaving 7 bases between them. The CDR3 is 13 residues long. Germline V gene sequence: CDR1 SEHNR, CDR2 FQNEAQ (reference sequence). The CDR3 protein is CASSLLGDSPLHF. The DNA for the CDR3 is TGTGCCAGCAGCTTATTAGGAGATTCACCCCTCCACTTT.

The V call is TRBV2, the J call TRBJ1-5; D is unclear. Trimming cost V 5 bases and J 9 bases, with 8 bases left between them. The CDR3 extends over 11 amino acids. Germline V gene sequence: CDR1 SNHLY, CDR2 FYNNEI. The CDR3 region has the DNA TGTGCCAGCAGTCCCCTGGGGCCCCAGCATTTT. This codes for CASSPLGPQHF.

The gene calls are TRBV6-6 and TRBJ2-5, with 7 bases matching TRBD1. Germline CDR1 reads MNHNY; CDR2 reads SVGAGI (reference sequence). The V segment lost 7 bases and the J segment 5 bases; nucleotides outside the gene matches: 10. This CDR3 comprises 14 residues. The CDR3 nucleotides read TGTGCCAGCACGACAGGGCCATTATCGGAGACCCAGTACTTC. It codes for CASTTGPLSETQYF.

The chain carries TRBV5-4 and TRBJ1-1; 11 bases align to TRBD1. The germline gives CDR1 SGHNT, CDR2 YYREEE (reference sequence). CDR3 length: 13 amino acids. V shed 4 bases, J shed 4 bases, and the junction held 0 bases outside the gene matches. The CDR3 spells CASSGTGGTEAFF. The CDR3 nucleotides are TGTGCCAGCAGCGGGACAGGGGGCACTGAAGCTTTCTTT.

The table lists this clone with many counts. This chain joins TRBV24-1 and TRBJ2-5; D is possibly TRBD1 (6 bases). Germline CDR1 reads KGHDR; CDR2 reads SFDVKD. The CDR3 sequence is 15 residues long. V dropped 7 bases and J dropped 1 base, with 15 bases sitting between them. The CDR3 DNA sequence: TGTGCCACCAGCGATCTCGACAGGTTCCAAGAGACCCAGTACTTC. It codes for CATSDLDRFQETQYF.

This chain links TRBV28 with TRBJ2-7; D assignment may be TRBD1 or TRBD2 (6 bases each). Germline V gene sequence: CDR1 MDHEN, CDR2 SYDVKM. The V gene lost 6 bases and the J gene lost 4 bases, with 16 bases spanning the gap. The CDR3 consists of 14 residues. The CDR3 DNA sequence: TGTGCCAGCAGCTTTGTGGGGGGCACATACGAGCAGTACTTC. Its translation is CASSFVGGTYEQYF.

The chain is built from TRBV7-9 and TRBJ1-4; TRBD1 matches at 8 bases. CDR1 SEHNR and CDR2 FQNEAQ come from the germline V gene (reference sequence). V lost 5 bases to trimming and J lost 7 bases; unmatched junction nucleotides: 9. The CDR3 is 15 residues long. The CDR3 is CASSPRDRSVEKLFF. CDR3 nucleotide sequence: TGTGCCAGCAGCCCTCGGGACAGGTCGGTTGAAAAACTGTTTTTT.

The chain recombines TRBV13 with TRBJ1-1; 7 nucleotides align to TRBD1. The CDR3 has 14 amino acids. CDR1 PRHDT and CDR2 FYEKMQ come from the germline V gene (reference sequence). After removal of 6 bases from V and 8 bases from J, the junction contained 12 bases not matched to a gene. This CDR3 reads CASRRQGAYGEAFF. For the CDR3, the DNA is TGTGCCAGCAGACGACAGGGCGCTTACGGGGAAGCTTTCTTT.

The V call is TRBV7-8, the J call TRBJ2-5; 7 bases match TRBD2. Germline CDR1 is SGHVS and CDR2 is FQNEAQ. J lost 4 bases, V lost 2 bases, and 10 bases had no gene match. The CDR3 contains 16 residues. The CDR3 DNA sequence: TGTGCCAGCAGCTTAATTCGGGGGGAGAGTGGAGAGACCCAGTACTTC. The encoded protein is CASSLIRGESGETQYF.

The CDR3, as DNA: TGTGCCACCAGCAGACGCGGGGGGCTAACCACAGATACGCAGTATTTT. Translated, it gives CATSRRGGLTTDTQYF. The genes are TRBV15 and TRBJ2-3; 8 bases are shared with TRBD2. The J segment lost 2 bases and the V segment lost 2 bases, leaving 6 bases of the junction unmatched. Germline V gene lookup returns CDR1 LNHNV and CDR2 YYDKDF (reference sequence). There are 16 residues in the CDR3.

The V call is TRBV5-1, the J call TRBJ1-4, with a tentative D call TRBD1 (5 bases). Germline loops: CDR1 SGHRS, CDR2 YFSETQ. The CDR3 is made up of 16 amino acids. Trimming took 0 bases from V and 3 from J, leaving 12 bases between them. The CDR3 region has the DNA TGCGCCAGCAGCTTGGTCAGTCCAGGGTCTAATGAAAAACTGTTTTTT. Translating it yields CASSLVSPGSNEKLFF.

This chain connects TRBV21-1 to TRBJ2-6. TRBV21-1 is recorded as a pseudogene. The CDR3 covers 19 residues. CDR3 DNA sequence: TGTGCCAGCAGCAAAGCAGGTGGGTGGCAGAGCCCTGGGGCCAACGTCCTGACTTTC. It codes for CASSKAGGWQSPGANVLTF.

J is TRBJ1-1 and V is TRBV5-1, with TRBD1 matching over 11 bases. The V segment lost 2 bases and the J segment 4 bases; nucleotides outside the gene matches: 4. Germline assignment: CDR1 SGHRS and CDR2 YFSETQ. This CDR3 spans 15 amino acids. This CDR3 reads CASSLSGTGGTEAFF. The CDR3 DNA sequence: TGCGCCAGCAGCTTATCCGGGACAGGGGGCACTGAAGCTTTCTTT.

This rearrangement joins TRBV27 to TRBJ2-7, with D perhaps TRBD1 (5 bases). V lost 2 bases to trimming and J lost 6 bases, with 8 bases between them. The CDR3 is 12 amino acids. Germline V gene data show CDR1 as MNHEY and CDR2 as SMNVEV (reference sequence). CDR3 loop: CASSLLTGEQYF. CDR3 bases: TGTGCCAGCAGTTTACTTACAGGCGAGCAGTACTTC.

The chain has TRBV3-1 (or the pseudogene TRBV3-2) and TRBJ2-5, with 15 bases fitting TRBD2. The ends lost 3 bases at V and 2 bases at J; junction bases unmatched: 7. The CDR3 consists of 18 residues. Germline V gives CDR1 LGHDT, CDR2 YNNKEL (reference sequence). The CDR3 bases are TGTGCCAGCAGCCACGGACCCGGGACTAGCGGGGGGCAAGAGACCCAGTACTTC. It translates to CASSHGPGTSGGQETQYF.

This chain uses TRBV29-1 with TRBJ2-7; D perhaps matches TRBD1 (6 bases). The V and J ends lost 4 bases and 3 bases respectively, with 10 bases between them. CDR1 and CDR2 (germline): SQVTM, ANQGSEA. This CDR3 spans 12 amino acids. The CDR3 nucleotides are TGCAGCGTTGGGACAGTTGACTACGAGCAGTACTTC. This encodes CSVGTVDYEQYF.

This clone was observed once. The rearrangement links TRBV2 to TRBJ2-7, with D possibly being TRBD2 (6 bases). V shed 4 bases and J shed 5 bases, with 15 bases lying between them. The V gene's germline CDR1 is SNHLY and CDR2 FYNNEI. The length of the CDR3 is 14 residues. The CDR3 region is CASSGGGVGDEQYF. CDR3 in DNA: TGTGCCAGCAGTGGGGGCGGGGTGGGGGACGAGCAGTACTTC.

J is TRBJ1-4 and V is TRBV3-1 (or the pseudogene TRBV3-2); D call uncertain. Trimming removed 6 bases at V and 6 bases at J, with 17 bases between. Germline V lookup: CDR1 LGHDT, CDR2 YNNKEL (reference sequence). The CDR3 has 15 amino acids. CDR3 amino acids: CASSTAGGWDEKLFF. The CDR3 bases are TGTGCCAGCAGTACAGCAGGTGGATGGGATGAAAAACTGTTTTTT.